This T cell receptor beta chain was recorded in a study of metastatic and nonmetastatic thyroid tumors. Study background: Repertoires from blood and tumor or nodule tissue of malignant and benign thyroid patients were compared.

This clone was seen many times. TCRdb re-called the PCR reads with MiXCR. The table lists tens of thousands of clones, approximately 22% of them singletons. Among the patients, none had received any treatment before thyroid surgery. There are 15 residues in the CDR3. Germline lookup yields CDR1 MDHEN and CDR2 SYDVKM. Unmatched junction bases numbered 3, after V lost 6 bases and J lost 1 base. The receptor comes from a female donor with papillary thyroid cancer or a benign thyroid nodule (not recorded which). Some clones in this sample may be carry-over from other donors' samples. V usage is TRBV28 and J usage is TRBJ2-2; 9 nucleotides agree with TRBD1. The specimen was adjacent normal tissue. CDR3 DNA sequence: TGTGCCAGCAGGGACAGGGGCCAGAACACCGGGGAGCTGTTTTTT. Protein: CASRDRGQNTGELFF.